This TCR beta chain is from a study of shared clonotypes between healthy human individuals. CDR1 is SGHAT, CDR2 FQNNGV, per germline. V gave up 2 bases and J gave up 2 bases, with 12 bases separating them. The CDR3 totals 15 residues. About this clone itself: Its target is not known.

This table comes from immunoSEQ multiplex PCR, and its TCRdb copy is limited to in-frame clones, with some not included. The sample lists roughly 2.5 million clones; about 92% were seen once. Study-wide results and limits: The genetic and exposure-history diversity represented was limited by few donors. Although depth was large, rarefaction showed that sequencing of the sorted subsets was incomplete. The study found lower generation probabilities in non-shared clonotypes than in those shared by all four donors.

This clonotype originated in a man between 18 and 29 years old in good health. V gene TRBV11-2 combines with J gene TRBJ2-5; D ambiguous. The sample comprised naive CD4+ T cells sorted from blood. As for subset: CD45RA+ positively selected. CDR3 nucleotide sequence: TGTGCCAGCAGCTTACAGAGATCTAGTCAAGAGACCCAGTACTTC. Translating gives CASSLQRSSQETQYF.